Listed here are 23 T cell receptor beta chains from one sample, sequenced in a study of cytomegalovirus exposure and HLA in healthy donors. Amplification used 60 Vbeta primers and 13 Jbeta primers. Repertoires were generated with immunoSEQ multiplex PCR, while TCRdb's copy carries only in-frame clones and drops some. The sample consists of about 160,000 clones, 65% to 85% of them appearing once. Sequencing was carried out using PBMCs. These receptors originate from a male donor in good health and CMV-seropositive.

V usage is TRBV6-5 and J usage is TRBJ1-2; the D is unclear. This CDR3 spans 11 amino acids. V was pared by 6 bases and J by 8 bases, with 10 bases between. Germline lookup yields CDR1 MNHEY and CDR2 SVGAGI. CDR3 in amino acids: CASSLAGGYTF. In DNA, the CDR3 is TGTGCCAGCAGCCTGGCGGGCGGCTACACCTTC.

The rearrangement links TRBV2 to TRBJ2-3, with TRBD2 identical over 7 bases. CDR1 is SNHLY and CDR2 is FYNNEI in the germline V gene. After removal of 6 bases from V and 2 bases from J, the junction contained 2 bases not matched to a gene. The CDR3 is made up of 13 amino acids. The CDR3 protein is CASRRGFTDTQYF. The DNA of the CDR3 is TGTGCCAGCAGGCGGGGGTTCACAGATACGCAGTATTTT.

The V gene is TRBV28, the J gene TRBJ1-4; TRBD1 is a possible D gene (5 bases). Germline lookup yields CDR1 MDHEN and CDR2 SYDVKM. V shed 2 bases and J shed 8 bases, with 6 bases lying between them. The CDR3 is 12 residues long. CDR3 nucleotide sequence: TGTGCCAGCAGTTTAAGGGGAGAAAAACTGTTTTTT. Amino acids: CASSLRGEKLFF.

The genes are TRBV30 and TRBJ1-1; D is undetermined. Deletions cut 1 base from V and 5 bases from J, with 17 bases between. Germline loops: CDR1 GTSNPN, CDR2 SVGIG (reference sequence). This CDR3 comprises 15 residues. The CDR3 sequence is CAWSAQEGAVTEAFF. The CDR3, as DNA: TGTGCCTGGAGTGCCCAGGAGGGCGCGGTGACTGAAGCTTTCTTT.

The rearrangement joins TRBV18 to TRBJ2-7; 7 positions match TRBD2. CDR1 KGHSH and CDR2 LQKENI come from the germline V gene. V shed 3 bases and J 0 bases; nucleotides not matched to a gene: 8. The length of the CDR3 is 16 residues. The CDR3 is CASSPFSGSSSYEQYF. CDR3 DNA: TGTGCCAGCTCACCCTTTAGCGGGTCTAGCTCCTACGAGCAGTACTTC.

This chain joins TRBV25-1 and TRBJ1-4, with D possibly matching TRBD1 (5 bases). Germline V lookup: CDR1 MGHDK, CDR2 SYGVNS. This CDR3 comprises 18 residues. The V end was cut by 0 bases, the J end by 8 bases, with 22 bases between. CDR3 protein: CASSEYYAREPGNEKLFF. CDR3 nucleotides: TGTGCCAGCAGTGAATACTACGCCAGGGAACCGGGTAACGAAAAACTGTTTTTT. Full variable domain (rest looked up from reference TRBV25-1 and TRBJ1-4): EADIYQTPRYLVIGTGKKITLECSQTMGHDKMYWYQQDPGMELHLIHYSYGVNSTEKGDLSSESTVSRIRTEHFPLTLESARPSHTSQYLCASSEYYAREPGNEKLFFGSGTQLSVL.

The rearrangement joins TRBV10-3 to TRBJ1-5; a possible D gene is TRBD1 (6 bases). The germline V gene encodes CDR1 ENHRY and CDR2 SYGVKD. The V gene lost 0 bases and the J gene lost 7 bases, with 16 bases spanning the gap. This CDR3 has 16 amino acids. CDR3: CAISESNRAFGQPQHF. DNA for the CDR3: TGTGCCATCAGTGAGTCGAACAGGGCTTTCGGGCAGCCCCAGCATTTT.

This clone has only one observation. The J gene is TRBJ2-1, the V gene TRBV5-4; 10 nucleotides agree with TRBD2. This CDR3 region has 14 residues. From germline, CDR1 is SGHNT and CDR2 YYREEE (reference sequence). Trimming took 7 bases from V and 5 from J; bases not matched to a gene: 6. The CDR3 bases are TGTGCCAGCGCAACCAGCGGGGGGGACAATGAGCAGTTCTTC. This encodes CASATSGGDNEQFF.

The rearrangement uses TRBV7-8 and TRBJ1-2, with a tentative D call TRBD1 (5 bases). Germline V gene lookup returns CDR1 SGHVS and CDR2 FQNEAQ. The CDR3 runs to 15 residues. V was pared by 1 base and J by 8 bases, with 17 bases between. This chain's CDR3 is CASSLGAGEGQGYTF. In DNA, the CDR3 is TGTGCCAGCAGCTTAGGAGCCGGGGAGGGGCAAGGCTACACCTTC.

The chain couples TRBV14 to TRBJ2-2; D unresolved. With 2 bases removed from V and 0 bases from J, the gap between germline ends came to 10 bases. Germline lookup yields CDR1 SGHDN and CDR2 FVKESK. The CDR3 length is 16 residues. This CDR3 is CASSQFWASNTGELFF. DNA for the CDR3: TGTGCCAGCAGCCAATTCTGGGCTTCGAACACCGGGGAGCTGTTTTTT.

This chain uses TRBV13 with TRBJ2-2; possibly TRBD1 for D (6 bases). V was shortened by 5 bases and J by 0 bases, with 13 bases between the two germline ends. The germline gives CDR1 PRHDT, CDR2 FYEKMQ (reference sequence). The CDR3 runs 16 residues. In DNA form, the CDR3 reads TGTGCCAGCAGCCCCAGGACAGCCGCGAACACCGGGGAGCTGTTTTTT. As protein: CASSPRTAANTGELFF.

CDR3 DNA: TGTGCCAGCAACTTCCGTAGAGTGAACACTGAAGCTTTCTTT. Residues: CASNFRRVNTEAFF. The V gene is TRBV6-1, the J gene TRBJ1-1, with D unclear. The V end was cut by 7 bases, the J end by 0 bases, with 12 bases between. Per the germline V gene, CDR1 is MNHNS and CDR2 is SASEGT. The CDR3 totals 14 residues.

The rearrangement links TRBV27 to TRBJ2-7, with TRBD2 identical over 8 bases. CDR3 length: 14 amino acids. From germline, CDR1 is MNHEY and CDR2 SMNVEV (reference sequence). J lost 6 bases, V lost 6 bases, and 10 bases had no gene match. CDR3 nucleotide sequence: TGTGCCAGCAGCCACCTAACCGGGGGGGGCGAGCAGTACTTC. Amino acid sequence: CASSHLTGGGEQYF.

As to this clone: One end of the junction fails to match germline, which may point to a read error. V is TRBV7-7 and J is TRBJ1-3; no clear D. In germline, CDR1 is SSHAT, CDR2 FNYEAQ (reference sequence). This CDR3 has 13 residues. This CDR3 is CASSPGVGNTIYF. In DNA form, the CDR3 reads TGTGCTAGCAGCCCCGGGGTGGGAAACACCATATATTTT.

V and J are TRBV5-1 and TRBJ1-3; 9 nucleotides agree with TRBD1. The trim removed 0 bases at V and 4 bases at J, leaving 5 bases unmatched. From germline, CDR1 is SGHRS and CDR2 YFSETQ. The CDR3 loop spans 16 amino acids. The CDR3, as DNA: TGCGCCAGCAGCTTGGCCACGGGACAGGGAGGAAACACCATATATTTT. This gives the protein CASSLATGQGGNTIYF.

The chain has TRBV19 and TRBJ1-6; tentative D call: TRBD1 (5 bases). Germline CDR1 reads LNHDA; CDR2 reads SQIVND (reference sequence). CDR3 length: 12 amino acids. V lost 7 bases to trimming and J lost 7 bases, with 8 bases between them. The CDR3 region is CASNYRNSPLHF. In DNA form, the CDR3 reads TGTGCCAGTAACTACAGGAATTCACCCCTCCACTTT.

This sequence joins TRBV25-1 and TRBJ1-1, with D possibly matching TRBD1 (5 bases). The germline gives CDR1 MGHDK, CDR2 SYGVNS. This CDR3 is 15 amino acids long. V lost 5 bases and J lost 4, with 17 bases in between. CDR3 DNA sequence: TGTGCCAGCAGTCTGCAGGGCGTGGGAACCACTGAAGCTTTCTTT. Translated, it gives CASSLQGVGTTEAFF.

This clone was seen once. V usage is TRBV30 and J usage is TRBJ2-7, with 10 bases aligning to TRBD2. There are 12 residues in the CDR3. Germline V gene sequence: CDR1 GTSNPN, CDR2 SVGIG (reference sequence). The V segment lost 7 bases and the J segment 4 bases; nucleotides outside the gene matches: 4. The CDR3 region has the DNA TGTGCCTTGAATAGCGGGAGGTACGAGCAGTACTTC. Amino acids: CALNSGRYEQYF.

The V and J genes are TRBV30 and TRBJ2-2; TRBD2 aligns across 11 bases. J lost 4 bases, V lost 8 bases, and 6 bases had no gene match. CDR1 and CDR2 from the germline V gene are GTSNPN and SVGIG (reference sequence). The CDR3 runs to 14 residues. This chain's CDR3 is CARLAGGSTGELFF. The CDR3 coding sequence is TGTGCCCGTTTAGCGGGAGGGAGCACCGGGGAGCTGTTTTTT.

This chain joins TRBV5-6 and TRBJ2-1; possible D gene TRBD1, 7 bases. The germline V and J ends were trimmed by 2 bases and 8 bases, with 17 bases remaining between them. The CDR3 totals 15 residues. Germline lookup yields CDR1 SGHDT and CDR2 YYEEEE. For the CDR3, the DNA is TGTGCCAGCAGCTTTGTTCAGGGGGGAATCTATGAGCAGTTCTTC. Its translation is CASSFVQGGIYEQFF.

V gene TRBV14 combines with J gene TRBJ1-5; the match to TRBD1 covers 7 bases. CDR3 length: 14 amino acids. Germline loops: CDR1 SGHDN, CDR2 FVKESK. The V segment lost 3 bases and the J segment 2 bases; nucleotides outside the gene matches: 1. This chain's CDR3 is CASSHGTGNQPQHF. The DNA for the CDR3 is TGTGCCAGCAGCCACGGGACAGGCAATCAGCCCCAGCATTTT. Full variable domain (remainder filled in from reference TRBV14 and TRBJ1-5): EAGVTQFPSHSVIEKGQTVTLRCDPISGHDNLYWYRRVMGKEIKFLLHFVKESKQDESGMPNNRFLAERTGGTYSTLKVQPAELEDSGVYFCASSHGTGNQPQHFGDGTRLSIL.

The chain has TRBV7-2 and TRBJ1-2; D unclear. V lost 3 bases, J lost 4 bases, and 18 bases lay in between. The CDR3 contains 16 residues. The germline gives CDR1 SGHTA, CDR2 FQGNSA. The CDR3 sequence: CASSFTSATSGYGYTF. DNA of the CDR3: TGTGCCAGCAGCTTTACATCAGCAACCTCAGGCTATGGCTACACCTTC. The whole variable domain, remainder taken from reference TRBV7-2 and TRBJ1-2, is GAGVSQSPSNKVTEKGKDVELRCDPISGHTALYWYRQSLGQGLEFLIYFQGNSAPDKSGLPSDRFSAERTGGSVSTLTIQRTQQEDSAVYLCASSFTSATSGYGYTFGSGTRLTVV.

In this sample, this clone turned up once. The chain links TRBV27 to TRBJ2-3; 8 bases fit TRBD2. This CDR3 region has 18 residues. With V trimmed by 6 bases and J by 6 bases, 20 bases remained unmatched. Germline V gene sequence: CDR1 MNHEY, CDR2 SMNVEV (reference sequence). This CDR3 is CASSKTPSGLGGADTQYF. CDR3 bases: TGTGCCAGCAGCAAGACCCCATCGGGACTAGGGGGGGCTGATACGCAGTATTTT.